These 15 T cell receptor beta chains were sequenced from one sample in a study of spatial heterogeneity in lung cancer. Their antigens remain unidentified. Specified time point: sample taken at primary tumor resection. Study-wide results and limits: Counts of expanded intratumoral alpha and beta TCRs tracked tumor mutation counts.

MiXCR, run by TCRdb on the 5' RACE reads, gives a single entry per CDR3 protein. The top ten hold around 10% of the sample, which has roughly 23,000 distinct CDR3 sequences, approximately 4.3% seen once. Sample: lung tumor tissue, taken at surgery. These receptors were taken from a male donor with early-stage non-small cell lung cancer.

The chain carries TRBV6-5 and TRBJ1-1, with a possible D match to TRBD1 (6 bases). V lost 6 bases and J lost 6, with 11 bases in between. The germline gives CDR1 MNHEY, CDR2 SVGAGI. The CDR3 sequence is 12 residues long. The CDR3 region is CASRRGQSEAFF. The CDR3 nucleotides read TGTGCCAGCAGGCGGGGGCAATCTGAAGCTTTCTTT.

This clonotype was recorded many times. The gene calls are TRBV6-2 or TRBV6-3 and TRBJ2-5; D not certain. Germline-derived CDR1 and CDR2 are MNHEY and SVGEGT. This CDR3 contains 15 residues. With 0 bases removed from V and 1 base from J, the gap between germline ends came to 9 bases. CDR3 amino acids: CASSYSRYSQETQYF. The DNA of the CDR3 is TGTGCCAGCAGTTACTCGAGGTACAGCCAAGAGACCCAGTACTTC.

At least ten counts were recorded for this clonotype. The V call is TRBV19, the J call TRBJ2-4, with D unclear. Germline V lookup: CDR1 LNHDA, CDR2 SQIVND (reference sequence). V lost 4 bases to trimming and J lost 0 bases, with 13 bases between them. The CDR3 is made up of 16 amino acids. Here the CDR3 DNA reads TGTGCCAGTAGTAATTTGGCAGGTATAGCCAAAAACATTCAGTACTTC. Protein: CASSNLAGIAKNIQYF.

There are many counts of this clonotype. The chain combines TRBV4-3 with TRBJ2-5; 7 bases line up with TRBD1. This CDR3 is 17 amino acids long. The trim removed 0 bases at V and 5 bases at J, leaving 12 bases unmatched. Germline values: CDR1 LGHNA, CDR2 YSLEER. The CDR3 spells CASSQDRLSQGMETQYF. The DNA of the CDR3 is TGCGCCAGCAGCCAAGATCGGCTTTCACAGGGGATGGAGACCCAGTACTTC.

This clonotype was counted between two and nine times. The chain joins TRBV3-1 to TRBJ1-1; perhaps TRBD1 as D (5 bases). Germline loops: CDR1 LGHDT, CDR2 YNNKEL (reference sequence). CDR3 size: 13 residues. Trimming took off 4 bases at V and 1 base at J, with 7 bases between the two ends. The CDR3 loop is CASSRDGNTEAFF. DNA of the CDR3: TGTGCCAGCAGCCGGGACGGGAACACTGAAGCTTTCTTT.

This clonotype turned up a few times. The CDR3 DNA reads TGCAGCGTTGACGGACTAGCGGGAGGACCAAACGGAGAAGATACGCAGTATTTT. Amino acid sequence: CSVDGLAGGPNGEDTQYF. The chain links TRBV29-1 to TRBJ2-3; 14 positions agree with TRBD2. The CDR3 extends over 18 amino acids. Germline trimming cut 3 bases from V and 5 bases from J; bases unmatched to any gene: 13. Germline V gene sequence: CDR1 SQVTM, CDR2 ANQGSEA.

The sample holds many counts of this clonotype. The chain couples TRBV20-1 to TRBJ1-3; D is uncertain. The CDR3 consists of 13 residues. Trimming shortened V by 0 bases and J by 2 bases, and 5 bases separated the two germline ends. CDR1 is DFQATT, CDR2 SNEGSKA, per germline (reference sequence). CDR3 region: CSAREGAGNTIYF. The CDR3 DNA reads as TGCAGTGCTAGAGAAGGCGCTGGAAACACCATATATTTT.

The rearrangement joins TRBV4-1 to TRBJ1-1; no firm D call. CDR3 size: 16 residues. Trimming took off 4 bases at V and 2 bases at J, with 17 bases between the two ends. The germline V gene has CDR1 MGHRA and CDR2 YSYEKL. DNA for the CDR3: TGCGCCAGCAGCCCTTTTGTCGGGTCGGCAAACACTGAAGCTTTCTTT. This translates into CASSPFVGSANTEAFF.

This clonotype was counted at least ten times. This chain links TRBV9 with TRBJ2-1; TRBD2 aligns across 8 bases. J lost 3 bases, V lost 3 bases, and 5 bases had no gene match. Germline lookup yields CDR1 SGDLS and CDR2 YYNGEE. This CDR3 has 15 amino acids. The CDR3, as DNA: TGTGCCAGCAGCGGCGATAGCGGGAACTACAATGAGCAGTTCTTC. Protein: CASSGDSGNYNEQFF. Supplemented by reference TRBV9 and TRBJ2-1, the full variable domain reads DSGVTQTPKHLITATGQRVTLRCSPRSGDLSVYWYQQSLDQGLQFLIQYYNGEERAKGNILERFSAQQFPDLHSELNLSSLELGDSALYFCASSGDSGNYNEQFFGPGTRLTVL.

This clonotype was seen repeatedly, ten times or more. The gene calls are TRBV10-3 and TRBJ2-1; possibly TRBD2 for D (7 bases). The V end was cut by 5 bases, the J end by 6 bases, with 14 bases between. The CDR3 covers 14 residues. CDR1 ENHRY and CDR2 SYGVKD come from the germline V gene. CDR3 DNA: TGTGCCATCAGTCAGGCGGGGGCAAGCAATGAGCAGTTCTTC. Its translation: CAISQAGASNEQFF.

This clonotype came up many times. The chain combines TRBV5-1 with TRBJ2-3, with 11 bases matching TRBD2. The CDR3 is made up of 16 amino acids. Germline values: CDR1 SGHRS, CDR2 YFSETQ. Unmatched junction bases numbered 4, after V lost 0 bases and J lost 4 bases. In nucleotides, the CDR3 is TGCGCCAGCAGCTTGGGGCCGGGACTAGCGGCAGATACGCAGTATTTT. It encodes CASSLGPGLAADTQYF. Complete variable domain (other parts from reference TRBV5-1 and TRBJ2-3): KAGVTQTPRYLIKTRGQQVTLSCSPISGHRSVSWYQQTPGQGLQFLFEYFSETQRNKGNFPGRFSGRQFSNSRSEMNVSTLELGDSALYLCASSLGPGLAADTQYFGPGTRLTVL.

This clonotype was observed at least ten times. The chain has TRBV5-8 and TRBJ2-4, with a weak D call TRBD2 (5 bases). V was trimmed by 0 bases and J by 4 bases, leaving 11 bases between them. The V gene's germline CDR1 is SGHTS and CDR2 YDEGEE. CDR3 length: 15 residues. CDR3 bases: TGTGCCAGCAGCTTGGGGGCTAGCTCTAAAAACATTCAGTACTTC. The encoded protein is CASSLGASSKNIQYF.

This clonotype was detected ten times or more. The chain couples TRBV19 to TRBJ2-1; 11 bases agree with TRBD2. Germline loops: CDR1 LNHDA, CDR2 SQIVND (reference sequence). There are 16 residues in the CDR3. J lost 2 bases, V lost 5 bases, and 5 bases had no gene match. CDR3 amino acids: CASSDVLAGAYNEQFF. In nucleotides, the CDR3 is TGTGCCAGTAGTGATGTACTAGCGGGGGCCTACAATGAGCAGTTCTTC.

The chain uses TRBV3-1 and TRBJ2-3, with 7 bases matching TRBD1. CDR3 size: 16 residues. The V gene's germline CDR1 is LGHDT and CDR2 YNNKEL (reference sequence). V shed 3 bases and J 2 bases; nucleotides not matched to a gene: 8. The CDR3 coding sequence is TGTGCCAGCAGCCAGGACCGGGACAGTTACACAGATACGCAGTATTTT. This gives the protein CASSQDRDSYTDTQYF.

Many counts were recorded for this clonotype. V gene TRBV21-1 combines with J gene TRBJ1-1; TRBD1, as called in the table, went unchecked against the DNA. TRBV21-1 is a listed pseudogene. The length of the CDR3 is 15 residues. DNA of the CDR3: TGTGCCAGCAGCACGCCGGGACAGGGGACCACTGAAGCTTTCTTT. Amino acid sequence: CASSTPGQGTTEAFF.